This T cell receptor beta chain was profiled in a study of cytomegalovirus exposure and HLA in healthy donors. General study points: Presence/absence analyses rested on an assumption that sequencing depth was roughly uniform across donors. The CMV antigen specificity of a few CMV-associated chains was confirmed through in vitro analysis. About 150 TCR beta chains were listed as cytomegalovirus-associated.

The PCR used 60 Vbeta and 13 Jbeta primers. Measured with immunoSEQ multiplex PCR; TCRdb has only the in-frame clones, and not every one. In the table there are over 150,000 clones, approximately 70% of which are singletons. CDR3 length: 15 amino acids. Germline V gives CDR1 MGHDK, CDR2 SYGVNS. The V and J ends lost 4 bases and 1 base, in that order; junction bases with no gene match: 4. Regarding this clone: Its antigen is not known.

Input material: PBMCs. The sequence was collected from a woman between 35 and 50 years old in good health and CMV-seropositive. The V call is TRBV25-1, the J call TRBJ2-1; 7 bases align to TRBD2. The CDR3 DNA is TGTGCCAGCAGTGCACCGGGACTATCCTACAATGAGCAGTTCTTC. Its protein is CASSAPGLSYNEQFF.